Each of the 19 T cell receptor beta chains below was sequenced from the same sample in a study of T cells after posttransplantation cyclophosphamide. A marrow graft followed busulfan-fludarabine conditioning, with cyclophosphamide on days +3 and +4. The assay was immunoSEQ multiplex PCR, and TCRdb's table has in-frame clones only and misses some. There are under 4,000 clones in the sample, none observed a single time. The specimen was PBMCs, collected 84 days after allogeneic stem cell transplant with posttransplant cyclophosphamide. All receptors derive from a female patient aged 35 to 55 who received an allogeneic stem cell transplant from a related donor, was CMV-positive, and had no GVHD. The T cells may come from the graft donor.

This clone occurred many times. The rearrangement links TRBV6-6 to TRBJ1-6, with TRBD1 matching over 9 bases. CDR3 length: 16 residues. Trimming cost V 4 bases and J 5 bases; bases outside gene matches: 6. Germline assignment: CDR1 MNHNY and CDR2 SVGAGI (reference sequence). The CDR3 DNA reads TGTGCCAGCAGTTCAGTACAGGGGGCGCATAATTCACCCCTCCACTTT. This encodes CASSSVQGAHNSPLHF.

This clone occurred many times. V is TRBV6-2 or TRBV6-3 and J is TRBJ2-1; possible D gene TRBD2, 6 bases. Trimming stripped 4 bases from V and 7 bases from J, with 8 bases between. The CDR3 is 12 amino acids. Germline V gene sequence: CDR1 MNHEY, CDR2 SVGEGT. The CDR3 loop reads CASSFAGNEQFF. CDR3 coding DNA: TGTGCCAGCAGTTTCGCGGGGAATGAGCAGTTCTTC.

This clone was counted at least ten times. The chain combines TRBV6-5 with TRBJ1-5; TRBD1 aligns across 12 bases. This CDR3 is 15 amino acids long. V trimming: 8 bases; J trimming: 5 bases; junction bases outside the gene matches: 7. Germline V gene sequence: CDR1 MNHEY, CDR2 SVGAGI. CDR3 amino acids: CASHYRDRGHQPQHF. The CDR3, as DNA: TGTGCCAGCCATTACCGGGACAGGGGGCATCAGCCCCAGCATTTT.

The sample holds many counts of this clone. V and J are TRBV7-3 and TRBJ2-7; 10 bases are shared with TRBD1. Unmatched junction bases numbered 5, after V lost 3 bases and J lost 3 bases. The germline V gene has CDR1 SGHTA and CDR2 FQGTGA. CDR3 length: 15 amino acids. DNA of the CDR3: TGTGCCAGCAGCTTGGGGACAGGGGCGGACTACGAGCAGTACTTC. Translating gives CASSLGTGADYEQYF.

This clone was counted ten times or more. The chain recombines TRBV6-6 with TRBJ2-1; the D gene is possibly TRBD1 (6 bases). Germline assignment: CDR1 MNHNY and CDR2 SVGAGI (reference sequence). V shed 9 bases and J shed 8 bases, with 11 bases lying between them. The CDR3 runs 11 residues. The chain's CDR3 is CASAGEHEQFF. CDR3 sequence (DNA): TGTGCCAGTGCAGGGGAGCATGAGCAGTTCTTC.

This clone was seen ten or more times. The J gene is TRBJ1-3, the V gene TRBV6-1, with D possibly being TRBD1 (6 bases). The V gene lost 1 base and the J gene lost 1 base, with 20 bases spanning the gap. The germline V gene has CDR1 MNHNS and CDR2 SASEGT. This CDR3 is built from 19 residues. CDR3 nucleotide sequence: TGTGCCAGCAGTGAAGGTTCCCCTTGGACAGCCCTGTCTGGAAACACCATATATTTT. Encoded protein: CASSEGSPWTALSGNTIYF.

The chain links TRBV9 to TRBJ1-2, with D maybe TRBD1 (5 bases). Germline CDR1 reads SGDLS; CDR2 reads YYNGEE. The CDR3 covers 13 residues. The V and J ends lost 6 bases and 5 bases respectively, with 14 bases between them. The CDR3 region has the DNA TGTGCCAGCACCTCGGGGGACTATTATGGCTACACCTTC. Translation gives CASTSGDYYGYTF.

This clone was picked up many times. The J gene is TRBJ1-5, the V gene TRBV2, with D uncertain. Germline assignment: CDR1 SNHLY and CDR2 FYNNEI. This CDR3 comprises 13 residues. Trimming cost V 1 base and J 4 bases, with 5 bases left between them. As DNA, the CDR3 is TGTGCCAGCAGTGAAGATCTAAATCAGCCCCAGCATTTT. The encoded protein is CASSEDLNQPQHF.

This clone was detected many times. The chain carries TRBV24-1 and TRBJ2-1; 12 bases align to TRBD2. Germline V gene sequence: CDR1 KGHDR, CDR2 SFDVKD. Trimming removed 9 bases from V and 8 bases from J; junction bases left unmatched: 7. The CDR3 has 14 residues. The CDR3 sequence: CATLLAGGRDEQFF. The CDR3, as DNA: TGTGCCACCTTACTAGCGGGGGGCAGGGATGAGCAGTTCTTC.

At least ten counts were recorded for this clone. The chain is built from TRBV2 and TRBJ2-3, with D possibly matching TRBD2 (6 bases). From germline, CDR1 is SNHLY and CDR2 FYNNEI. The CDR3 has 14 amino acids. V lost 6 bases, J lost 4 bases, and 14 bases lay in between. CDR3 residues: CASRGDGGADTQYF. For the CDR3, the DNA is TGTGCCAGCAGGGGGGACGGCGGGGCAGATACGCAGTATTTT.

This clone appeared many times. The CDR3 bases are TGTGCCAGCAGGCAAGGCAGGGGGGACTATGGCTACACCTTC. It encodes CASRQGRGDYGYTF. The rearrangement links TRBV6-5 to TRBJ1-2, with TRBD1 identical over 7 bases. Germline values: CDR1 MNHEY, CDR2 SVGAGI. CDR3 length: 14 amino acids. V was pared by 6 bases and J by 3 bases, with 7 bases of the junction left unmatched.

This clone was detected many times. The chain carries TRBV6-2 or TRBV6-3 and TRBJ1-2; D not certain. Per the germline V gene, CDR1 is MNHEY and CDR2 is SVGEGT. V shed 1 base and J shed 5 bases, with 11 bases lying between them. This CDR3 comprises 14 residues. CDR3 loop: CASSYYSSLYGYTF. The DNA of the CDR3 is TGTGCCAGCAGTTACTACAGTTCCCTTTATGGCTACACCTTC.

This clone was found many times. The chain employs TRBV12-3 or TRBV12-4 and TRBJ2-1, with 7 bases matching TRBD1. This CDR3 spans 17 amino acids. The V and J ends lost 0 bases and 7 bases, in that order; junction bases with no gene match: 12. The CDR3 is CASSLASIQGNWNEQFF. The CDR3 DNA follows: TGTGCCAGCAGTTTAGCGTCGATACAGGGGAATTGGAATGAGCAGTTCTTC.

This clone was counted many times. The genes are TRBV7-3 and TRBJ2-1; 12 bases align to TRBD2. The V gene end was trimmed by 1 base and the J gene end by 0 bases; junction bases not matched to a gene: 16. This CDR3 is 22 amino acids long. Germline V gene sequence: CDR1 SGHTA, CDR2 FQGTGA. CDR3 coding DNA: TGTGCCAGCAGCTTAAATACCACTAGCGGGGGGAACTACCGGGCCTCCTACAATGAGCAGTTCTTC. Translating gives CASSLNTTSGGNYRASYNEQFF.

This clone came up many times. The chain has TRBV19 and TRBJ1-5, with 9 bases identical to TRBD1. Unmatched junction bases numbered 5, after V lost 3 bases and J lost 5 bases. CDR3 length: 15 residues. The germline CDR1 and CDR2 sequences are LNHDA and SQIVND (reference sequence). Here the CDR3 reads CASSIHRGPDQPQHF. DNA of the CDR3: TGTGCCAGTAGTATCCACAGGGGGCCTGATCAGCCCCAGCATTTT.

A few counts support this clone. J is TRBJ2-3 and V is TRBV5-6; no clear D gene. The germline gives CDR1 SGHDT, CDR2 YYEEEE. The CDR3 loop spans 12 amino acids. Deletions cut 4 bases from V and 9 bases from J, with 12 bases between. The CDR3 bases are TGTGCCAGCAGCCCTCTCGCCGCGACGCAGTATTTT. Amino acid sequence: CASSPLAATQYF.

At least ten counts were recorded for this clone. The genes are TRBV6-6 and TRBJ1-3, with TRBD1 identical over 7 bases. V lost 4 bases to trimming and J lost 2 bases; unmatched junction nucleotides: 2. Germline V CDR1 and CDR2: MNHNY, SVGAGI (reference sequence). This CDR3 is 14 amino acids long. The CDR3 loop reads CASSSGQPGNTIYF. CDR3 DNA: TGTGCCAGCAGTTCGGGACAGCCTGGAAACACCATATATTTT.

A word on this clone: Just one base apart from a much larger clone, this may be a read error. V usage is TRBV9 and J usage is TRBJ2-7, with 7 bases that match TRBD1. The V gene's germline CDR1 is SGDLS and CDR2 YYNGEE. This CDR3 has 15 amino acids. The CDR3 region is CAISIKQGTAYEQYF. CDR3 bases: TGTGCCATCAGCATCAAACAGGGGACGGCCTACGAGCAGTACTTC. The full variable domain, its missing parts supplied by reference TRBV9 and TRBJ2-7, is DSGVTQTPKHLITATGQRVTLRCSPRSGDLSVYWYQQSLDQGLQFLIQYYNGEERAKGNILERFSAQQFPDLHSELNLSSLELGDSALYFCAISIKQGTAYEQYFGPGTRLTVT.

Many counts were recorded for this clone. The chain combines TRBV27 with TRBJ2-7, with TRBD1 identical over 8 bases. There are 14 residues in the CDR3. Unmatched junction bases numbered 6, after V lost 7 bases and J lost 1 base. Per germline, CDR1 MNHEY and CDR2 SMNVEV (reference sequence). CDR3 in DNA: TGTGCCAGCAAACCACAGGGGGGATCCTACGAGCAGTACTTC. As protein: CASKPQGGSYEQYF.